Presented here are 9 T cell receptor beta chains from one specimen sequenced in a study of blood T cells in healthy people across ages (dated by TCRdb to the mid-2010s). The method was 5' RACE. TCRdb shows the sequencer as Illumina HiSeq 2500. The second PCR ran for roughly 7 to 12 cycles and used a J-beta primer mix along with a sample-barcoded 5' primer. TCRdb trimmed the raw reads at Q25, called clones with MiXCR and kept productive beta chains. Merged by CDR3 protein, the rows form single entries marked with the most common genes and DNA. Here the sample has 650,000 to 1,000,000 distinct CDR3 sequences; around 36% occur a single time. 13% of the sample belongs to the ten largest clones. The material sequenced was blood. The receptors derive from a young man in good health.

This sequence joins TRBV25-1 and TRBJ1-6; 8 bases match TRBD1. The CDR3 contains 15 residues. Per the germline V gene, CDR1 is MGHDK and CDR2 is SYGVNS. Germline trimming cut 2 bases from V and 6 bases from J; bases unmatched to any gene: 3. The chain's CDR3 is CASSERGQANSPLHF. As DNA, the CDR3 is TGTGCCAGCAGTGAACGGGGACAGGCTAATTCACCCCTCCACTTT.

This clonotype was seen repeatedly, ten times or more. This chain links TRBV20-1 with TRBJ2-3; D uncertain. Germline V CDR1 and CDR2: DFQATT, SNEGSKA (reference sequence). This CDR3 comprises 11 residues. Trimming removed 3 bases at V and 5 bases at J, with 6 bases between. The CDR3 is CSASDLDTQYF. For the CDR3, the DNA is TGCAGTGCTAGCGACTTAGATACGCAGTATTTT.

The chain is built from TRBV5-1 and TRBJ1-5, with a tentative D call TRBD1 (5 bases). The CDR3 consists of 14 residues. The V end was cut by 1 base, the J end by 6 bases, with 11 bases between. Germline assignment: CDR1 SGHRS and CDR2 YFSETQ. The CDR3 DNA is TGCGCCAGCAGCTTGTGGGGGGATGCTCAGCCCCAGCATTTT. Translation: CASSLWGDAQPQHF.

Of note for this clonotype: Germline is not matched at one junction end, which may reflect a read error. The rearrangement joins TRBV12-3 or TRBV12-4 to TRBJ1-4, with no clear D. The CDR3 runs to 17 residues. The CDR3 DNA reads TGTGCCAACAGTTTCGGCTGGGCAGATGCAACTAATGAAAAACTGTTTTTT. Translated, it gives CANSFGWADATNEKLFF.

In nucleotides, the CDR3 is TGTGCCAGCAGTGAACAGGGGGTAAATTACAATGAGCAGTTCTTC. It encodes CASSEQGVNYNEQFF. The genes are TRBV2 and TRBJ2-1, with 7 bases that match TRBD1. Germline CDR1 is SNHLY and CDR2 is FYNNEI. V lost 2 bases, J lost 4 bases, and 5 bases stayed unmatched. The CDR3 extends over 15 amino acids.

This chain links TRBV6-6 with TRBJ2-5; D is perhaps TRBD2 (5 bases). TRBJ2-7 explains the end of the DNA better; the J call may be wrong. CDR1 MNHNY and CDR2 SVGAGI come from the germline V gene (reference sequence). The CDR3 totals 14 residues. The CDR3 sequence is CASSYRRYLYEQYF. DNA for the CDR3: TGTGCCAGCAGTTACCGGAGGTACCTCTACGAGCAGTACTTC.

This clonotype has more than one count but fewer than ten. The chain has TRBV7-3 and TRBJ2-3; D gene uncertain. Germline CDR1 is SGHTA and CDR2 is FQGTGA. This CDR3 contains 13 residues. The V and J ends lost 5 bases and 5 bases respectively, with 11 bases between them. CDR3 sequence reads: CASSLSAEDTQYF. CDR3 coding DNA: TGTGCCAGCAGCCTATCAGCAGAAGATACGCAGTATTTT. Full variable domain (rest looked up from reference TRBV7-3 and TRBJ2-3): GAGVSQTPSNKVTEKGKYVELRCDPISGHTALYWYRQSLGQGPEFLIYFQGTGAADDSGLPNDRFFAVRPEGSVSTLKIQRTERGDSAVYLCASSLSAEDTQYFGPGTRLTVL.

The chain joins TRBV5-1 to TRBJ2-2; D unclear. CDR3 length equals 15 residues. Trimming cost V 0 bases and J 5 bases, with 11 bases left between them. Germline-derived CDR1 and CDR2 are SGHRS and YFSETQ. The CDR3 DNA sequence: TGCGCCAGCAGCTTGGCCACCGGCTCTACCGGGGAGCTGTTTTTT. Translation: CASSLATGSTGELFF. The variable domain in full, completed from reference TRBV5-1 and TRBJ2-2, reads KAGVTQTPRYLIKTRGQQVTLSCSPISGHRSVSWYQQTPGQGLQFLFEYFSETQRNKGNFPGRFSGRQFSNSRSEMNVSTLELGDSALYLCASSLATGSTGELFFGEGSRLTVL.

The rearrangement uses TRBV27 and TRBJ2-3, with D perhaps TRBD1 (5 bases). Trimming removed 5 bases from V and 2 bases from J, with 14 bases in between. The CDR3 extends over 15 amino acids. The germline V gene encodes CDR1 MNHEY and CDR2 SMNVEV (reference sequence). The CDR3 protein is CASSLPGPHTDTQYF. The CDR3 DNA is TGTGCCAGCAGTCTACCAGGGCCCCACACAGATACGCAGTATTTT.